The rows below give T cell receptor beta chains drawn from one sample of a study of cytomegalovirus exposure and HLA in healthy donors. Generated by immunoSEQ multiplex PCR, the TCRdb table keeps only in-frame clones and is missing some. Found here are 120,000 or so clones, approximately 17% of them singletons; the top ten hold approximately 2.6%. The sample taken for sequencing was PBMCs. These receptors all come from a female donor in good health and CMV-seropositive. CDR3s include the opening cysteine and the closing phenylalanine or tryptophan. A D gene is named only where the DNA matches it firmly. Size is stated for part of the rows, as once, few or many counts, or as a class when the clone is expanded.

J,length,D,size,V,CDR3,DNA
TRBJ2-7,16,TRBD1,-,TRBV5-1,CASSSSTGTATYEQYF,TGCGCCAGCAGCTCTTCGACAGGGACCGCGACCTACGAGCAGTACTTC
TRBJ2-7,15,-,few,TRBV5-4,CASSYGRGASYEQYF,TGTGCCAGCAGTTACGGCAGGGGTGCATCCTACGAGCAGTACTTC
TRBJ2-3,13,TRBD2,-,TRBV19,CASSIAGGDTQYF,TGTGCCAGTAGTATAGCGGGGGGTGATACGCAGTATTTT
TRBJ1-5,16,TRBD1,few,TRBV30,CAWGDRGGGGNQPQHF,TGTGCCTGGGGGGACAGGGGTGGCGGGGGCAATCAGCCCCAGCATTTT
TRBJ1-2,16,TRBD1,-,TRBV4-3,CASSQQRTGVNYGYTF,TGCGCCAGCAGCCAACAAAGGACAGGGGTTAACTATGGCTACACCTTC
TRBJ1-2,13,TRBD1,-,TRBV27,CASSFPGGYGYTF,TGTGCCAGCAGTTTCCCAGGGGGCTATGGCTACACCTTC
TRBJ2-2,17,TRBD1,-,TRBV9,CASSFGTGEMNTGELFF,TGTGCCAGCAGCTTTGGGACAGGGGAAATGAACACCGGGGAGCTGTTTTTT
TRBJ2-4,14,-,few,TRBV5-6,CASSSNDRIHIQYF,TGTGCCAGCAGCTCCAATGACAGGATCCACATTCAGTACTTC
TRBJ2-3,14,-,few,TRBV30,CAWSRDKYTDTQYF,TGTGCCTGGAGTCGGGACAAATACACAGATACGCAGTATTTT
TRBJ2-7,14,TRBD1,-,TRBV5-6,CASSVTGTAYEQYF,TGTGCCAGCAGCGTAACCGGGACAGCCTACGAGCAGTACTTC
TRBJ1-4,14,-,few,TRBV4-1,CASSLGPTNEKLFF,TGCGCCAGCAGTCTCGGTCCCACTAATGAAAAACTGTTTTTT
TRBJ1-2,15,TRBD1,-,TRBV7-9,CASSSAPGGIYGYTF,TGTGCCAGCAGCTCCGCCCCAGGGGGCATCTATGGCTACACCTTC
TRBJ1-2,15,TRBD1,few,TRBV4-2,CASSQQTGANYGYTF,TGTGCCAGCAGCCAACAGACAGGGGCTAACTATGGCTACACCTTC
TRBJ2-5,14,TRBD1,few,TRBV27,CASSSSDRVETQYF,TGTGCCAGCAGTTCCTCGGACAGGGTAGAGACCCAGTACTTC
TRBJ1-2,15,-,few,TRBV5-4,CASSLREEGNYGYTF,TGTGCCAGCAGCTTGAGGGAAGAGGGAAACTATGGCTACACCTTC
TRBJ2-5,13,TRBD2,-,TRBV5-6,CASSPGEGKTQYF,TGTGCCAGCAGCCCGGGGGAGGGTAAGACCCAGTACTTC
TRBJ2-7,14,-,few,TRBV30,CAWSVGSEDYEQYF,TGTGCCTGGAGTGTGGGTAGCGAAGATTACGAGCAGTACTTC
TRBJ2-7,15,TRBD1,few,TRBV7-6,CASSLDRGGDHEQYF,TGTGCCAGCAGCTTAGACAGAGGGGGCGACCACGAGCAGTACTTC
TRBJ1-2,12,-,few,TRBV6-1,CASSVGGVGYTF,TGTGCCAGCAGTGTAGGGGGGGTTGGCTACACCTTC
TRBJ1-1,13,-,few,TRBV30,CAWSVQRNTEAFF,TGTGCCTGGAGTGTACAGAGGAACACTGAAGCTTTCTTT
TRBJ2-3,12,-,few,TRBV30,CAWSELSDTQYF,TGTGCCTGGAGTGAATTATCGGATACGCAGTATTTT
TRBJ2-1,13,-,once,TRBV7-9,CASSPLEGERQFF,TGTGCCAGCAGCCCTTTAGAGGGAGAAAGGCAGTTCTTC
TRBJ2-1,15,TRBD2,-,TRBV4-3,CASSQGLAGYNEQFF,TGCGCCAGCAGCCAAGGACTAGCGGGTTACAATGAGCAGTTCTTC
TRBJ2-1,14,-,few,TRBV7-9,CASSLGQNNNEQFF,TGTGCCAGCAGCTTAGGACAGAACAACAATGAGCAGTTCTTC
TRBJ2-4,19,TRBD2,-,TRBV7-9,CASSHGLAGGGMAKNIQYF,TGTGCCAGCAGCCACGGACTAGCGGGGGGCGGTATGGCCAAAAACATTCAGTACTTC